A single sample gave rise to the 31 T cell receptor beta chains below, sequenced in a study of T cell responses to AZD1222 COVID-19 vaccine. TCRdb keeps only in-frame clones here, not all; method: immunoSEQ multiplex PCR. The sample has about 120,000 clones; around nine tenths are singletons. Sequences were derived from peripheral blood, sampled on day 0 of AZD1222 vaccination. These receptor sequences come from an adult in good health.

This clone has only a few counts. This chain joins TRBV5-4 and TRBJ2-7; the D gene is possibly TRBD2 (6 bases). CDR3 length equals 14 residues. Germline V gene data show CDR1 as SGHNT and CDR2 as YYREEE (reference sequence). Trimming left V 7 bases short and J 0 bases short, with 14 bases between. CDR3 sequence reads: CASAKIADSYEQYF. In nucleotides, the CDR3 is TGTGCCAGCGCCAAAATAGCGGACTCCTACGAGCAGTACTTC.

This chain links TRBV3-1 (or the pseudogene TRBV3-2) with TRBJ2-1; D is undetermined. V lost 1 base and J 4 bases, leaving 5 bases between the germline ends. CDR3 length equals 13 residues. Germline loops: CDR1 LGHDT, CDR2 YNNKEL (reference sequence). The CDR3 here is CASSQARYNEQFF. DNA for the CDR3: TGTGCCAGCAGCCAAGCGCGGTACAATGAGCAGTTCTTC.

The rearrangement links TRBV30 to TRBJ1-5; TRBD1 aligns across 8 bases. This CDR3 has 17 residues. J gave up 3 bases and V 2 bases, and 12 bases lay outside the gene matches. Germline V lookup: CDR1 GTSNPN, CDR2 SVGIG (reference sequence). CDR3 loop: CAWSRGMSGQVNQPQHF. The CDR3, as DNA: TGTGCCTGGAGTCGGGGAATGTCGGGACAGGTCAATCAGCCCCAGCATTTT. The full variable domain, rest sourced from reference TRBV30 and TRBJ1-5, is SQTIHQWPATLVQPVGSPLSLECTVEGTSNPNLYWYRQAAGRGLQLLFYSVGIGQISSEVPQNLSASRPQDRQFILSSKKLLLSDSGFYLCAWSRGMSGQVNQPQHFGDGTRLSIL.

There are a few counts of this clone. The chain couples TRBV6-5 to TRBJ2-7; TRBD1 is a possible D gene (6 bases). V dropped 6 bases and J dropped 2 bases, with 17 bases sitting between them. The CDR3 contains 15 residues. The germline V gene has CDR1 MNHEY and CDR2 SVGAGI. This CDR3 is CASSLWTARAYEQYF. CDR3 coding DNA: TGTGCCAGCAGCCTTTGGACAGCGAGGGCCTACGAGCAGTACTTC.

CDR3 amino acids: CASSIPGTHGYTF. The DNA for the CDR3 is TGTGCCAGCAGCATACCCGGGACTCATGGCTACACCTTC. V gene TRBV7-8 combines with J gene TRBJ1-2; D may be TRBD1 (5 bases). Deletions cut 5 bases from V and 6 bases from J, with 13 bases between. This CDR3 has 13 amino acids. Germline V CDR1 and CDR2: SGHVS, FQNEAQ. Based on the CDR3 plus reference TRBV7-8 and TRBJ1-2, the full variable domain is GAGVSQSPRYKVAKRGQDVALRCDPISGHVSLFWYQQALGQGPEFLTYFQNEAQLDKSGLPSDRFFAERPEGSVSTLKIQRTQQEDSAVYLCASSIPGTHGYTFGSGTRLTVV.

V and J are TRBV24-1 and TRBJ1-2; D ambiguous. V was cut by 7 bases and J by 11 bases, with 19 bases left in between. The CDR3 has 13 amino acids. CDR1 is KGHDR, CDR2 SFDVKD, per germline. The DNA for the CDR3 is TGTGCCACCAGACCCGACGGGGTTCTTGGTTACACCTTC. Protein sequence: CATRPDGVLGYTF.

This clone was counted once. The J gene is TRBJ1-5, the V gene TRBV2; weak D call: TRBD1 (6 bases). Germline V gene sequence: CDR1 SNHLY, CDR2 FYNNEI. Trimming cost V 8 bases and J 1 base, with 18 bases left between them. The CDR3 has 16 amino acids. The CDR3 sequence: CASSRRGSLSNQPQHF. The CDR3 region has the DNA TGTGCCAGCTCTCGAAGGGGGTCTCTAAGCAATCAGCCCCAGCATTTT.

The V gene is TRBV5-1, the J gene TRBJ2-7; no definite D call. The CDR3 loop spans 12 amino acids. Trimming removed 0 bases at V and 4 bases at J, with 5 bases between. Germline values: CDR1 SGHRS, CDR2 YFSETQ. The CDR3 DNA reads as TGCGCCAGCAGCTTGGATGTTTACGAGCAGTACTTC. It yields the protein CASSLDVYEQYF.

A single count supports this clone. The V call is TRBV6-6, the J call TRBJ1-1; TRBD1 matches at 7 bases. Looked up from germline, CDR1 is MNHNY and CDR2 is SVGAGI (reference sequence). Germline trimming cut 4 bases from V and 3 bases from J; bases unmatched to any gene: 8. The CDR3 is 15 residues long. The CDR3, as DNA: TGTGCCAGCAGTTCAACAGGGGCCTGGGACACTGAAGCTTTCTTT. Translated: CASSSTGAWDTEAFF.

The J gene is TRBJ2-2, the V gene TRBV2, with a weak D call TRBD1 (5 bases). CDR3 length equals 15 residues. V was trimmed by 5 bases and J by 1 base, leaving 11 bases between them. Germline V gene lookup returns CDR1 SNHLY and CDR2 FYNNEI. This CDR3 is CASSNGHLNTGELFF. The CDR3 DNA reads TGTGCCAGCAGTAACGGACATCTGAACACCGGGGAGCTGTTTTTT.

The chain has TRBV20-1 and TRBJ2-3; 10 nucleotides align to TRBD2. Trimming cost V 3 bases and J 3 bases; bases outside gene matches: 3. This CDR3 has 14 residues. Germline lookup yields CDR1 DFQATT and CDR2 SNEGSKA (reference sequence). DNA for the CDR3: TGCAGTGCTAGTCCACTAGCGGGGACAGATACGCAGTATTTT. Translating it yields CSASPLAGTDTQYF.

The V call is TRBV2, the J call TRBJ1-2; no clear D. There are 12 residues in the CDR3. V lost 8 bases, J lost 8 bases, and 15 bases lay in between. Germline V CDR1 and CDR2: SNHLY, FYNNEI. As DNA, the CDR3 is TGTGCCAGCCCATTTTGGAGGGTCGGCTACACCTTC. This encodes CASPFWRVGYTF.

The chain joins TRBV4-2 to TRBJ1-6, with D possibly matching TRBD1 (6 bases). CDR3 length equals 18 residues. Trimming removed 0 bases at V and 6 bases at J, with 18 bases between. Germline V CDR1 and CDR2: LGHNA, YNFKEQ. The CDR3 region is CASSQETNREIGNSPLHF. DNA of the CDR3: TGTGCCAGCAGCCAAGAAACGAACAGGGAAATTGGTAATTCACCCCTCCACTTT.

The count of this clone is one. V is TRBV5-1 and J is TRBJ1-4, with D maybe TRBD1 (5 bases). Germline V gene lookup returns CDR1 SGHRS and CDR2 YFSETQ. V was trimmed by 7 bases and J by 4 bases, leaving 14 bases between them. The CDR3 sequence is 14 residues long. DNA of the CDR3: TGCGCCAGCTCCCCGGGAGACAGTAATGAAAAACTGTTTTTT. Translating gives CASSPGDSNEKLFF.

The V and J genes are TRBV18 and TRBJ2-7, with 11 bases fitting TRBD1. The junction had 1 base not matched to a gene; V was cut back by 2 bases and J by 7 bases. CDR3 length: 13 residues. In germline, CDR1 is KGHSH, CDR2 LQKENI. The CDR3 reads CASSPGTGGEQYF. Here the CDR3 DNA reads TGTGCCAGCTCACCAGGGACAGGGGGTGAGCAGTACTTC.

This clone appeared a single time. This chain uses TRBV24-1 with TRBJ2-1, with 8 bases lining up with TRBD1. The CDR3 is 12 amino acids. Germline V lookup: CDR1 KGHDR, CDR2 SFDVKD. The V and J ends lost 10 bases and 2 bases, in that order; junction bases with no gene match: 0. The CDR3 region has the DNA TGTGCCACGGGACAGGCCTACAATGAGCAGTTCTTC. It codes for CATGQAYNEQFF.

The chain combines TRBV7-8 with TRBJ2-3, with D unclear. This CDR3 comprises 14 residues. V dropped 6 bases and J dropped 0 bases, with 10 bases sitting between them. Germline V gene data show CDR1 as SGHVS and CDR2 as FQNEAQ. The CDR3 is CASSDSTSTDTQYF. Written as DNA, the CDR3 is TGTGCCAGCAGTGACTCAACTAGCACAGATACGCAGTATTTT.

The chain links TRBV7-3 to TRBJ2-5; D is unclear. The CDR3 contains 13 residues. The germline gives CDR1 SGHTA, CDR2 FQGTGA. With 0 bases removed from V and 0 bases from J, the gap between germline ends came to 2 bases. Written as DNA, the CDR3 is TGTGCCAGCAGCTTAACGAACCAAGAGACCCAGTACTTC. This translates into CASSLTNQETQYF.

Sample share makes this clone medium-sized (0.01 to 0.1%). The chain employs TRBV6-2 or TRBV6-3 and TRBJ1-6; D gene ambiguous. Germline-derived CDR1 and CDR2 are MNHEY and SVGEGT. CDR3 length equals 15 residues. With 0 bases removed from V and 7 bases from J, the gap between germline ends came to 10 bases. The CDR3, as DNA: TGTGCCAGCAGTTACTCAGGCCAGGACAATTCACCCCTCCACTTT. Its translation is CASSYSGQDNSPLHF.

J is TRBJ2-2 and V is TRBV5-1, with D perhaps TRBD1 or TRBD2 (6 bases each). CDR3 size: 16 residues. Germline-derived CDR1 and CDR2 are SGHRS and YFSETQ. V lost 2 bases to trimming and J lost 6 bases, with 17 bases between them. CDR3 region: CASSLQGGFNAGELFF. The CDR3 DNA follows: TGCGCCAGCAGCTTACAGGGAGGTTTTAATGCCGGGGAGCTGTTTTTT. Together with reference TRBV5-1 and TRBJ2-2, the CDR3 gives the full variable domain: KAGVTQTPRYLIKTRGQQVTLSCSPISGHRSVSWYQQTPGQGLQFLFEYFSETQRNKGNFPGRFSGRQFSNSRSEMNVSTLELGDSALYLCASSLQGGFNAGELFFGEGSRLTVL.

This clone was seen only once. The chain carries TRBV6-4 and TRBJ1-2; D remains ambiguous. The length of the CDR3 is 14 residues. From germline, CDR1 is MRHNA and CDR2 SNTAGT. Trimming removed 0 bases at V and 8 bases at J, with 13 bases between. Here the CDR3 DNA reads TGTGCCAGCAGTGACTCGAATTCAGGCATCGGCTACACCTTC. Translating it yields CASSDSNSGIGYTF.

This clone was detected only a few times. The gene calls are TRBV7-2 and TRBJ2-5, with D perhaps TRBD2 (5 bases). The V end was cut by 0 bases, the J end by 1 base, with 18 bases between. Germline V CDR1 and CDR2: SGHTA, FQGNSA. CDR3 length: 18 amino acids. CDR3 nucleotide sequence: TGTGCCAGCAGCTTAGCGTTTGTGGCCGGGCGGGTCCAAGAGACCCAGTACTTC. Amino acids: CASSLAFVAGRVQETQYF.

This clone appeared a few times. The rearrangement links TRBV6-4 to TRBJ2-2; 7 nucleotides line up with TRBD1. Germline trimming cut 6 bases from V and 7 bases from J; bases unmatched to any gene: 5. Germline V lookup: CDR1 MRHNA, CDR2 SNTAGT. This CDR3 contains 13 residues. The CDR3 loop is CASSEGASGELFF. The CDR3 DNA sequence: TGTGCCAGCAGCGAGGGGGCAAGCGGGGAGCTGTTTTTT.

The chain uses TRBV6-6 and TRBJ2-7; 9 positions match TRBD1. With 4 bases clipped from V and 3 bases from J, the junction kept 10 bases outside the gene matches. Germline-derived CDR1 and CDR2 are MNHNY and SVGAGI (reference sequence). This CDR3 spans 16 amino acids. CDR3: CASSSAGTGSFYEQYF. DNA of the CDR3: TGTGCCAGCAGTTCCGCCGGGACAGGGAGTTTCTACGAGCAGTACTTC.

The J gene is TRBJ1-2, the V gene TRBV30; no firm D call. V was trimmed by 0 bases and J by 5 bases, leaving 13 bases between them. Germline V gene lookup returns CDR1 GTSNPN and CDR2 SVGIG (reference sequence). This CDR3 is 14 amino acids long. The CDR3 protein is CAWSVSPLQYGYTF. In DNA form, the CDR3 reads TGTGCCTGGAGTGTATCCCCCCTCCAGTATGGCTACACCTTC.

The chain links TRBV27 to TRBJ1-4; D remains ambiguous. Trimming removed 4 bases at V and 8 bases at J, with 14 bases between. The CDR3 has 14 amino acids. Germline V CDR1 and CDR2: MNHEY, SMNVEV (reference sequence). The CDR3 sequence is CASSSPGLGEKLFF. The CDR3 coding sequence is TGTGCCAGCAGTTCCCCCGGGCTAGGGGAAAAACTGTTTTTT.

The chain has TRBV6-4 and TRBJ1-2; tentatively, D is TRBD1 (6 bases). The CDR3 spans 16 residues. The V end was cut by 6 bases, the J end by 6 bases, with 23 bases between. Germline CDR1 reads MRHNA; CDR2 reads SNTAGT. The DNA of the CDR3 is TGTGCCAGCAGACCTAGGGCGGGGGCCAGGTTGGATGGCTACACCTTC. This encodes CASRPRAGARLDGYTF.

Turning to this clone: The junction departs from germline at one end; a sequencing error may be responsible. The chain carries TRBV5-1 and TRBJ2-7, with D unclear. Germline V gene sequence: CDR1 SGHRS, CDR2 YFSETQ. This CDR3 region has 12 residues. The CDR3: CASSLPSSEQYF. The DNA of the CDR3 is TGCGCCAGCAGCTTGCCCTCCTCCGAGCAGTACTTC.

V gene TRBV2 combines with J gene TRBJ2-5; 9 nucleotides align to TRBD1. Germline V CDR1 and CDR2: SNHLY, FYNNEI. The CDR3 has 15 amino acids. J gave up 0 bases and V 6 bases, and 5 bases lay outside the gene matches. CDR3 coding DNA: TGTGCCAGCAGGGGGGACAGGGTGTACCAAGAGACCCAGTACTTC. Translation: CASRGDRVYQETQYF. Full variable domain (missing parts from reference TRBV2 and TRBJ2-5): EPEVTQTPSHQVTQMGQEVILRCVPISNHLYFYWYRQILGQKVEFLVSFYNNEISEKSEIFDDQFSVERPDGSNFTLKIRSTKLEDSAMYFCASRGDRVYQETQYFGPGTRLLVL.

The rearrangement uses TRBV5-5 and TRBJ1-5; D is perhaps TRBD1 (6 bases). Germline-derived CDR1 and CDR2 are SGHKS and YYEKEE (reference sequence). CDR3 size: 16 residues. The V end was cut by 1 base, the J end by 4 bases, with 15 bases between. As DNA, the CDR3 is TGTGCCAGCAGCTTGAGGCAGGGGAAAGAGAATCAGCCCCAGCATTTT. Translating gives CASSLRQGKENQPQHF.

The rearrangement joins TRBV18 to TRBJ1-1, with 8 bases aligning to TRBD1. Germline CDR1 reads KGHSH; CDR2 reads LQKENI. The V gene end was trimmed by 3 bases and the J gene end by 0 bases; junction bases not matched to a gene: 6. This CDR3 is built from 16 residues. The chain's CDR3 is CASSPGTGSMNTEAFF. The CDR3 coding sequence is TGTGCCAGCTCACCTGGGACAGGCAGTATGAACACTGAAGCTTTCTTT.